The 28 T cell receptor beta chains below all came from one sample that was sequenced in a study of cytomegalovirus exposure and HLA in healthy donors. The primer mix had 60 Vbeta and 13 Jbeta primers. The method was immunoSEQ multiplex PCR; TCRdb's version includes in-frame clones alone and lacks a portion of them. The sample records around 30,000 clones, about 64% being singletons. Sequenced: PBMCs. These TCRs come from a male donor in good health and CMV-seropositive.

The J gene is TRBJ2-1, the V gene TRBV5-1; D may be TRBD1 (5 bases). The CDR3 contains 15 residues. V shed 0 bases and J shed 0 bases, with 7 bases lying between them. Germline CDR1 is SGHRS and CDR2 is YFSETQ. CDR3 in amino acids: CASSLEGNSYNEQFF. For the CDR3, the DNA is TGCGCCAGCAGCTTGGAGGGGAACTCCTACAATGAGCAGTTCTTC.

The J gene is TRBJ2-1, the V gene TRBV5-6, with TRBD2 matching 14 bases. The junction had 2 bases not matched to a gene; V was cut back by 3 bases and J by 9 bases. The CDR3 sequence is 14 residues long. The germline V gene encodes CDR1 SGHDT and CDR2 YYEEEE. CDR3 in amino acids: CASSWGLAGVEQFF. The CDR3, as DNA: TGTGCCAGCAGCTGGGGACTAGCGGGAGTTGAGCAGTTCTTC.

The V gene is TRBV28, the J gene TRBJ1-2, with D uncertain. The CDR3 totals 14 residues. V lost 10 bases and J lost 1, with 16 bases in between. CDR1 and CDR2 from the germline V gene are MDHEN and SYDVKM. CDR3 loop: CATTPADYNYGYTF. The CDR3 DNA reads as TGTGCCACCACCCCAGCCGACTATAACTATGGCTACACCTTC.

The chain employs TRBV11-2 and TRBJ1-1; TRBD1 is a possible D gene (5 bases). V lost 5 bases and J lost 0, with 16 bases in between. The germline CDR1 and CDR2 sequences are SGHAT and FQNNGV. The CDR3 covers 16 residues. The CDR3 spells CASSPPGLLLNTEAFF. CDR3 DNA sequence: TGTGCCAGCAGCCCACCGGGACTACTTTTGAACACTGAAGCTTTCTTT. Full variable domain (outside the CDR3, taken from reference TRBV11-2 and TRBJ1-1): EAGVAQSPRYKIIEKRQSVAFWCNPISGHATLYWYQQILGQGPKLLIQFQNNGVVDDSQLPKDRFSAERLKGVDSTLKIQPAKLEDSAVYLCASSPPGLLLNTEAFFGQGTRLTVV.

This clone was detected a few times. The genes are TRBV5-1 and TRBJ1-1; TRBD1 might be the D (5 bases). The CDR3 is 14 residues long. V was clipped by 1 base and J by 3 bases, with 10 bases between them. CDR1 SGHRS and CDR2 YFSETQ come from the germline V gene. CDR3 sequence reads: CASSLLAGHTEAFF. The CDR3 DNA sequence: TGCGCCAGCAGCTTGTTGGCGGGACACACTGAAGCTTTCTTT. The full variable domain, completed using reference TRBV5-1 and TRBJ1-1, is KAGVTQTPRYLIKTRGQQVTLSCSPISGHRSVSWYQQTPGQGLQFLFEYFSETQRNKGNFPGRFSGRQFSNSRSEMNVSTLELGDSALYLCASSLLAGHTEAFFGQGTRLTVV.

Judged by abundance, this clone is medium-sized (0.01 to 0.1%). The chain is built from TRBV21-1 and TRBJ2-7; the table gives TRBD1 as D, unverified against the DNA. TRBV21-1 is a known pseudogene. CDR3 length: 19 residues. The CDR3 here is CASSTRGTDGIDLCYEQYF. The CDR3, as DNA: TGTGCCAGCAGCACGAGGGGGACGGATGGTATCGATCTCTGCTACGAGCAGTACTTC.

CDR3 region: CASSGGTGGYNEQFF. CDR3 DNA: TGTGCCAGCAGCGGAGGGACAGGGGGCTACAATGAGCAGTTCTTC. The chain combines TRBV9 with TRBJ2-1; 11 bases agree with TRBD1. V trimming: 3 bases; J trimming: 3 bases; junction bases outside the gene matches: 2. CDR1 and CDR2 from the germline V gene are SGDLS and YYNGEE. There are 15 residues in the CDR3.

V is TRBV5-1 and J is TRBJ2-1, with D perhaps matching TRBD2 (6 bases). In germline, CDR1 is SGHRS, CDR2 YFSETQ. Trimming left V 4 bases short and J 5 bases short, with 16 bases between. The CDR3 consists of 15 residues. The CDR3 sequence is CASSPPSASNNEQFF. CDR3 DNA sequence: TGCGCCAGCAGCCCACCTAGCGCGAGCAACAATGAGCAGTTCTTC. Full variable domain (remainder filled in from reference TRBV5-1 and TRBJ2-1): KAGVTQTPRYLIKTRGQQVTLSCSPISGHRSVSWYQQTPGQGLQFLFEYFSETQRNKGNFPGRFSGRQFSNSRSEMNVSTLELGDSALYLCASSPPSASNNEQFFGPGTRLTVL.

This clone was found a few times. The V and J genes are TRBV4-1 and TRBJ2-7, with 10 bases that match TRBD2. The ends lost 7 bases at V and 3 bases at J; junction bases unmatched: 12. The CDR3 length is 16 residues. CDR1 is MGHRA, CDR2 YSYEKL, per germline. CDR3 in DNA: TGCGCCAGCACCGAGGAGGCTAGCGGGAGTCACTACGAGCAGTACTTC. Translated, it gives CASTEEASGSHYEQYF.

The rearrangement links TRBV2 to TRBJ2-2; 9 bases fit TRBD2. Germline assignment: CDR1 SNHLY and CDR2 FYNNEI. The CDR3 extends over 16 amino acids. Unmatched junction bases numbered 4, after V lost 4 bases and J lost 1 base. Here the CDR3 DNA reads TGTGCCAGCAGTGGGCCTAGCGGGGTGAACACCGGGGAGCTGTTTTTT. This gives the protein CASSGPSGVNTGELFF. The full variable domain, with the rest looked up from reference TRBV2 and TRBJ2-2, is EPEVTQTPSHQVTQMGQEVILRCVPISNHLYFYWYRQILGQKVEFLVSFYNNEISEKSEIFDDQFSVERPDGSNFTLKIRSTKLEDSAMYFCASSGPSGVNTGELFFGEGSRLTVL.

This chain uses TRBV5-1 with TRBJ2-5; 7 bases fit TRBD2. The ends lost 9 bases at V and 5 bases at J; junction bases unmatched: 28. This CDR3 spans 19 amino acids. Germline CDR1 is SGHRS and CDR2 is YFSETQ. CDR3 in amino acids: CATALRGILGLGLGETQYF. In DNA form, the CDR3 reads TGCGCCACCGCCCTCCGGGGGATCCTCGGACTAGGCCTTGGGGAGACCCAGTACTTC. Looking up the rest from reference TRBV5-1 and TRBJ2-5 gives the full variable domain: KAGVTQTPRYLIKTRGQQVTLSCSPISGHRSVSWYQQTPGQGLQFLFEYFSETQRNKGNFPGRFSGRQFSNSRSEMNVSTLELGDSALYLCATALRGILGLGLGETQYFGPGTRLLVL.

The table lists this clone with a few counts. The J gene is TRBJ1-1, the V gene TRBV6-6, with D possibly matching TRBD1 (5 bases). Deletions cut 7 bases from V and 4 bases from J, with 19 bases between. The length of the CDR3 is 15 residues. Germline CDR1 is MNHNY and CDR2 is SVGAGI (reference sequence). In DNA, the CDR3 is TGTGCCAGCACCCCGGGACTTTCGCTGCCCACTGAAGCTTTCTTT. Translated: CASTPGLSLPTEAFF.

The rearrangement links TRBV6-5 to TRBJ2-5; D remains ambiguous. The ends were cut back, 6 bases at V and 1 base at J, with 9 bases in the middle. The germline V gene encodes CDR1 MNHEY and CDR2 SVGAGI. This CDR3 contains 13 residues. In nucleotides, the CDR3 is TGTGCCAGCAGGCTTAGCACCCAAGAGACCCAGTACTTC. As protein: CASRLSTQETQYF.

This clone has at least ten counts. This sample also contains other DNA sequences that code for the same CDR3. The chain uses TRBV11-2 and TRBJ2-7; 10 bases map to TRBD2. The germline CDR1 and CDR2 sequences are SGHAT and FQNNGV. This CDR3 is 14 amino acids long. V dropped 1 base and J dropped 4; count of bases not matched to a gene: 1. The CDR3 DNA sequence: TGTGCCAGCAGCTTAGGGACTAGCGGTTACGAGCAGTACTTC. It translates to CASSLGTSGYEQYF.

The V and J genes are TRBV9 and TRBJ2-7; 14 bases match TRBD2. The CDR3 is 16 amino acids. V gave up 2 bases and J gave up 0 bases; unmatched junction bases: 1. Germline V gene sequence: CDR1 SGDLS, CDR2 YYNGEE. The CDR3 sequence: CASSVGLAGDSYEQYF. CDR3 sequence (DNA): TGTGCCAGCAGCGTGGGACTAGCGGGAGACTCCTACGAGCAGTACTTC.

J is TRBJ1-1 and V is TRBV28; 7 bases fit TRBD1. The CDR3 runs 11 residues. In germline, CDR1 is MDHEN, CDR2 SYDVKM. With V trimmed by 6 bases and J by 11 bases, 6 bases remained unmatched. CDR3 DNA sequence: TGTGCCAGCAGAACAACAGGGGTGGCTTTCTTT. It yields the protein CASRTTGVAFF.

By share, this clone counts as medium-sized. J is TRBJ2-2 and V is TRBV11-2; TRBD2 matches 11 bases. Per the germline V gene, CDR1 is SGHAT and CDR2 is FQNNGV. V lost 4 bases to trimming and J lost 5 bases; unmatched junction nucleotides: 12. The CDR3 is made up of 18 amino acids. CDR3: CASSWASIAGGRTGELFF. Here the CDR3 DNA reads TGTGCCAGCAGCTGGGCATCGATAGCGGGAGGGCGGACCGGGGAGCTGTTTTTT. The full variable domain, rest sourced from reference TRBV11-2 and TRBJ2-2, is EAGVAQSPRYKIIEKRQSVAFWCNPISGHATLYWYQQILGQGPKLLIQFQNNGVVDDSQLPKDRFSAERLKGVDSTLKIQPAKLEDSAVYLCASSWASIAGGRTGELFFGEGSRLTVL.

This clone has a handful of counts. The rearrangement uses TRBV30 and TRBJ1-6; D perhaps matches TRBD1 (5 bases). V was cut by 1 base and J by 5 bases, with 9 bases left in between. CDR1 GTSNPN and CDR2 SVGIG come from the germline V gene (reference sequence). The CDR3 has 14 residues. The CDR3 DNA sequence: TGTGCCTGGAGTGACAGGAAAAATAATTCACCCCTCCACTTT. Protein product: CAWSDRKNNSPLHF.

In this sample, this clone turned up a few times. The CDR3 nucleotides read TGCGCCAGCCAAGTAACTAGCGGGGGTGGAGAGACCCAGTACTTC. Protein product: CASQVTSGGGETQYF. The gene calls are TRBV5-1 and TRBJ2-5, with 11 nucleotides matching TRBD2. Germline trimming cut 7 bases from V and 4 bases from J; bases unmatched to any gene: 9. The CDR3 extends over 15 amino acids. The germline CDR1 and CDR2 sequences are SGHRS and YFSETQ.

The chain recombines TRBV7-8 with TRBJ2-3, with 11 bases matching TRBD2. Germline V gene sequence: CDR1 SGHVS, CDR2 FQNEAQ. The length of the CDR3 is 15 residues. The J segment lost 5 bases and the V segment lost 6 bases, leaving 7 bases of the junction unmatched. CDR3 region: CASSLSGGAKDTQYF. In DNA, the CDR3 is TGTGCCAGCAGTCTTAGCGGGGGGGCTAAAGATACGCAGTATTTT.

CDR3 in amino acids: CAWSESWAGPPNEQFF. The CDR3 nucleotides read TGTGCCTGGAGTGAAAGTTGGGCGGGCCCCCCGAATGAGCAGTTCTTC. This chain uses TRBV30 with TRBJ2-1; tentatively, D is TRBD2 (5 bases). V was shortened by 1 base and J by 7 bases, with 20 bases between the two germline ends. The CDR3 has 16 residues. The germline gives CDR1 GTSNPN, CDR2 SVGIG (reference sequence).

The chain combines TRBV18 with TRBJ2-3, with TRBD1 identical over 9 bases. V lost 4 bases to trimming and J lost 3 bases; unmatched junction nucleotides: 2. The CDR3 contains 14 residues. From germline, CDR1 is KGHSH and CDR2 LQKENI. CDR3 coding DNA: TGTGCCAGCTCACTTGGGACAGGGACAGATACGCAGTATTTT. Translated, it gives CASSLGTGTDTQYF.

This clone showed up just a few times. This CDR3 is CAWGHRGRAGSYEQYF. The CDR3 coding sequence is TGTGCCTGGGGTCACAGGGGGAGGGCGGGGTCCTACGAGCAGTACTTC. The chain employs TRBV30 and TRBJ2-7; D possibly corresponds to TRBD1 (8 bases). The CDR3 sequence is 16 residues long. Trimming took off 5 bases at V and 1 base at J, with 21 bases between the two ends. The germline V gene encodes CDR1 GTSNPN and CDR2 SVGIG (reference sequence).

This chain connects TRBV7-8 to TRBJ2-7, with a possible D match to TRBD2 (7 bases). V dropped 2 bases and J dropped 2 bases, with 13 bases sitting between them. The CDR3 runs to 15 residues. The V gene's germline CDR1 is SGHVS and CDR2 FQNEAQ. CDR3 nucleotide sequence: TGTGCCAGCAGCTTAAGACAAGGGGGGGCCTACGAGCAGTACTTC. Encoded protein: CASSLRQGGAYEQYF.

This clone was seen more than once but under ten times. This chain joins TRBV6-5 and TRBJ2-7, with 7 bases matching TRBD1. Germline V gene lookup returns CDR1 MNHEY and CDR2 SVGAGI. This CDR3 region has 15 residues. The ends lost 6 bases at V and 6 bases at J; junction bases unmatched: 14. For the CDR3, the DNA is TGTGCCAGCAGATCCGGCGCAGCTAGGGGGCTCGAGCAGTACTTC. Amino acid sequence: CASRSGAARGLEQYF.

The chain recombines TRBV9 with TRBJ1-3, with TRBD1 as a possible D gene (5 bases). In germline, CDR1 is SGDLS, CDR2 YYNGEE. Trimming pared 5 bases from V and 0 bases from J, leaving 12 bases between. This CDR3 has 15 residues. CDR3 sequence reads: CASRKTESSGNTIYF. CDR3 DNA: TGTGCCAGCAGAAAGACAGAGAGCTCTGGAAACACCATATATTTT.

This chain uses TRBV5-4 with TRBJ2-2, with 8 bases lining up with TRBD1. CDR3 length: 15 residues. The germline CDR1 and CDR2 sequences are SGHNT and YYREEE (reference sequence). Losses at the gene ends were 2 bases for V and 5 bases for J; bases not matched to a gene: 5. The CDR3 is CASSFQGAGTGELFF. CDR3 bases: TGTGCCAGCAGCTTCCAGGGGGCCGGGACCGGGGAGCTGTTTTTT.

This sequence joins TRBV28 and TRBJ1-1, with D possibly being TRBD1 (5 bases). The V gene lost 6 bases and the J gene lost 4 bases, with 15 bases spanning the gap. Germline CDR1 is MDHEN and CDR2 is SYDVKM. The CDR3 is made up of 14 amino acids. The CDR3 DNA is TGTGCCAGCAGGGGCTTAGTCCAGGGCACTGAAGCTTTCTTT. It is translated as CASRGLVQGTEAFF.